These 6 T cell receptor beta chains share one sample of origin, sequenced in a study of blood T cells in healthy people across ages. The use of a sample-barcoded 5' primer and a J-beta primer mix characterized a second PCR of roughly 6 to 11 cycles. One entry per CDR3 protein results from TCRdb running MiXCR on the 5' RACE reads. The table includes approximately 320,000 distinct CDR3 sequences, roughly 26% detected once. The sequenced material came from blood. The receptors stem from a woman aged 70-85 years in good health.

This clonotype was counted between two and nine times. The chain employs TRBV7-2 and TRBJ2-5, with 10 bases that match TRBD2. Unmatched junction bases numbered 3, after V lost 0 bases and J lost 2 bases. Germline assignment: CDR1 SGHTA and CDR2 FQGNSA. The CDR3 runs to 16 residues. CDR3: CASSLAGLANQETQYF. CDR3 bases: TGTGCCAGCAGCTTAGCGGGACTAGCGAATCAAGAGACCCAGTACTTC.

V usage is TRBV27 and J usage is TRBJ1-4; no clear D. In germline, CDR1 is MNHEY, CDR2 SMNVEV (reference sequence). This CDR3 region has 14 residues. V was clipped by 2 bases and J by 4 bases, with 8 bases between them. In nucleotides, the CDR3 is TGTGCCAGCAGTTTACTGGGGAATAATGAAAAACTGTTTTTT. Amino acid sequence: CASSLLGNNEKLFF.

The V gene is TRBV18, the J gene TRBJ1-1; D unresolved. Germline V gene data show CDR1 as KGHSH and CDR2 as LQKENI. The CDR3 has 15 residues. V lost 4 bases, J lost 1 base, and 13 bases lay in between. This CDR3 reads CASSLHGGENTEAFF. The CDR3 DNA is TGTGCCAGCTCACTCCATGGTGGGGAGAACACTGAAGCTTTCTTT.

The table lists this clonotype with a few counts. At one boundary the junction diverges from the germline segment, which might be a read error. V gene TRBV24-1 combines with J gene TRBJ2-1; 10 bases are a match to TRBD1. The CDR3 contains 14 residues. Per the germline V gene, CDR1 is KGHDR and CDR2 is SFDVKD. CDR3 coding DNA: TGTGTCACCAGTGGGGACAGGGGCTACAATGAGCAGTTCTTC. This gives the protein CVTSGDRGYNEQFF.

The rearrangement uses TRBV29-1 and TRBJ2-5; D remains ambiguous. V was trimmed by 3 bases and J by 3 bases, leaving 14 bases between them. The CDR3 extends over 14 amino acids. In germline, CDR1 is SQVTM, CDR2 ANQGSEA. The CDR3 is CSVDGPLHEETQYF. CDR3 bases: TGCAGCGTTGACGGACCACTACACGAAGAGACCCAGTACTTC.

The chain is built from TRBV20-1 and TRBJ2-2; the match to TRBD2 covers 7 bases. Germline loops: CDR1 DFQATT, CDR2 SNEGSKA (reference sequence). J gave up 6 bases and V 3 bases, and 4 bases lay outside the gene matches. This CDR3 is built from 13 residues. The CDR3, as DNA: TGCAGTGCTAGTAGGCGGGAGTCCGGGGAGCTGTTTTTT. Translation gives CSASRRESGELFF.